Each of the 13 T cell receptor beta chains below was sequenced from the same sample in a study of blood T cell repertoires in COVID-19. TCRdb's table, derived via immunoSEQ multiplex PCR, lists solely in-frame clones and lacks some. This repertoire shows 70,000 to 90,000 clones, about 82% found once; its top ten account for under 20%. Source material: peripheral blood. Receptors were obtained from a woman aged 55-70 years with acute or convalescent COVID-19.

The chain joins TRBV6-5 to TRBJ1-2, with 7 bases aligning to TRBD1. Trimming removed 6 bases from V and 0 bases from J; junction bases left unmatched: 4. The germline V gene has CDR1 MNHEY and CDR2 SVGAGI. The CDR3 is 14 residues long. The CDR3 nucleotides read TGTGCCAGCAGCCGGGACAGCACTAACTATGGCTACACCTTC. Amino acids: CASSRDSTNYGYTF.

CDR3 sequence: CASSLTGREKTQYF. The CDR3 region has the DNA TGTGCCAGCAGCTTGACAGGGCGAGAGAAGACCCAGTACTTC. V is TRBV5-6 and J is TRBJ2-5; D may be TRBD1 (6 bases). V was clipped by 1 base and J by 6 bases, with 13 bases between them. CDR1 is SGHDT, CDR2 YYEEEE, per germline. This CDR3 comprises 14 residues.

The rearrangement joins TRBV29-1 to TRBJ1-2, with 9 bases identical to TRBD1. The V and J ends lost 6 bases and 6 bases, in that order; junction bases with no gene match: 14. Germline values: CDR1 SQVTM, CDR2 ANQGSEA. This CDR3 spans 15 amino acids. Here the CDR3 DNA reads TGCAGCGTCCGTCCCTGGACAGGGGATTTTGATGGCTACACCTTC. Residues: CSVRPWTGDFDGYTF.

CDR3 coding DNA: TGTGCCACCAGCGATGACTGGGGCTTAGGGGATGAGCAGTTCTTC. It specifies CATSDDWGLGDEQFF. The V gene is TRBV24-1, the J gene TRBJ2-1, with D possibly matching TRBD1 (5 bases). V was shortened by 7 bases and J by 8 bases, with 20 bases between the two germline ends. This CDR3 is built from 15 residues. Germline V lookup: CDR1 KGHDR, CDR2 SFDVKD.

The genes are TRBV30 and TRBJ2-2, with 15 bases that match TRBD2. The V and J ends lost 3 bases and 5 bases, in that order; junction bases with no gene match: 4. Per the germline V gene, CDR1 is GTSNPN and CDR2 is SVGIG (reference sequence). CDR3 length: 16 residues. This CDR3 reads CAWSLGLAGGTGELFF. The CDR3 DNA sequence: TGTGCCTGGAGCCTAGGACTAGCGGGGGGGACCGGGGAGCTGTTTTTT.

In nucleotides, the CDR3 is TGTGCCAGCAGCGGCAGGGGGCGCGGGGAGACCCAGTACTTC. As protein: CASSGRGRGETQYF. The chain employs TRBV7-2 and TRBJ2-5; 8 bases align to TRBD1. CDR3 length: 14 residues. The V segment lost 5 bases and the J segment 5 bases; nucleotides outside the gene matches: 7. The germline V gene encodes CDR1 SGHTA and CDR2 FQGNSA.

This rearrangement joins TRBV7-2 to TRBJ2-5; the D is unclear. The V end lost 1 base, the J end lost 0 bases, and 6 bases lay between the germline ends. The CDR3 consists of 14 residues. The germline gives CDR1 SGHTA, CDR2 FQGNSA. As DNA, the CDR3 is TGTGCCAGCAGCTTAGGGGCGTACCAAGAGACCCAGTACTTC. Its translation: CASSLGAYQETQYF.

This clone came up a few times. The chain recombines TRBV6-5 with TRBJ1-2; 7 positions match TRBD1. The CDR3 has 14 amino acids. Germline V CDR1 and CDR2: MNHEY, SVGAGI. Germline trimming cut 2 bases from V and 2 bases from J; bases unmatched to any gene: 2. The CDR3 DNA reads as TGTGCCAGCAGTTACGGCAGGGGGAACTATGGCTACACCTTC. Translated, it gives CASSYGRGNYGYTF.

The rearrangement joins TRBV27 to TRBJ2-2; 15 nucleotides agree with TRBD2. This CDR3 has 16 residues. V was clipped by 11 bases and J by 7 bases; unmatched bases: 11. CDR1 and CDR2 from the germline V gene are MNHEY and SMNVEV (reference sequence). This chain's CDR3 is CACQGLAGGRGGELFF. The CDR3 nucleotides read TGTGCCTGCCAGGGACTAGCGGGGGGCCGAGGCGGGGAGCTGTTTTTT.

V and J are TRBV19 and TRBJ2-1; 7 nucleotides align to TRBD2. This CDR3 has 16 residues. The V segment lost 5 bases and the J segment 9 bases; nucleotides outside the gene matches: 16. CDR1 and CDR2 from the germline V gene are LNHDA and SQIVND (reference sequence). The CDR3 loop reads CASSASSGTDSGEQFF. The CDR3 DNA sequence: TGTGCCAGTAGTGCCTCTAGCGGTACCGATTCGGGTGAGCAGTTCTTC. Looking up the rest from reference TRBV19 and TRBJ2-1 gives the full variable domain: DGGITQSPKYLFRKEGQNVTLSCEQNLNHDAMYWYRQDPGQGLRLIYYSQIVNDFQKGDIAEGYSVSREKKESFPLTVTSAQKNPTAFYLCASSASSGTDSGEQFFGPGTRLTVL.

As DNA, the CDR3 is TGTGCCAGCAGGGAGGACACTGAAGCTTTCTTT. It codes for CASREDTEAFF. The V call is TRBV6-5, the J call TRBJ1-1; D ambiguous. Trimming shortened V by 6 bases and J by 3 bases, and 5 bases separated the two germline ends. Germline-derived CDR1 and CDR2 are MNHEY and SVGAGI. This CDR3 is built from 11 residues.

This clone appeared a single time. The V gene is TRBV9, the J gene TRBJ1-1, with 7 bases matching TRBD1. V lost 3 bases, J lost 1 base, and 0 bases stayed unmatched. In germline, CDR1 is SGDLS, CDR2 YYNGEE. The CDR3 is 13 amino acids. The CDR3 is CASSGDRNTEAFF. Here the CDR3 DNA reads TGTGCCAGCAGCGGGGACAGGAACACTGAAGCTTTCTTT. The whole variable domain, remainder taken from reference TRBV9 and TRBJ1-1, is DSGVTQTPKHLITATGQRVTLRCSPRSGDLSVYWYQQSLDQGLQFLIQYYNGEERAKGNILERFSAQQFPDLHSELNLSSLELGDSALYFCASSGDRNTEAFFGQGTRLTVV.

This sequence joins TRBV2 and TRBJ1-6; a possible D gene is TRBD1 (5 bases). V was trimmed by 8 bases and J by 6 bases, leaving 17 bases between them. Germline V gene data show CDR1 as SNHLY and CDR2 as FYNNEI. CDR3 length: 15 residues. CDR3 sequence (DNA): TGTGCCAGCGCCTCTCCCGACAGAATTAATTCACCCCTCCACTTT. Encoded protein: CASASPDRINSPLHF. Using reference TRBV2 and TRBJ1-6 for the parts outside the CDR3, the full variable domain is EPEVTQTPSHQVTQMGQEVILRCVPISNHLYFYWYRQILGQKVEFLVSFYNNEISEKSEIFDDQFSVERPDGSNFTLKIRSTKLEDSAMYFCASASPDRINSPLHFGNGTRLTVT.